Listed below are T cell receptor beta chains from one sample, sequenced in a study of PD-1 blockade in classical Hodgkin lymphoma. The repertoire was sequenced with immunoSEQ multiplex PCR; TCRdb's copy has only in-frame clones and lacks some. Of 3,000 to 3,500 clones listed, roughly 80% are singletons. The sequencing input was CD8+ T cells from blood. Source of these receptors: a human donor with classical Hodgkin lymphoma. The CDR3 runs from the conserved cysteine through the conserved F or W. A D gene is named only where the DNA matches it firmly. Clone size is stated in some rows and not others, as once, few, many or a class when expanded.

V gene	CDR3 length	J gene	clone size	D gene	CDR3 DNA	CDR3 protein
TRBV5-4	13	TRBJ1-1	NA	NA	TGTGCCAGCAGCTTTAGGGCGGACACTGAAGCTTTCTTT	CASSFRADTEAFF
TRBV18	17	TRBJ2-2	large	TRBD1	TGTGCCAGCTCTACGGGCGACAGGGTCTTCAACCACGGGGAGCTGTTTTTT	CASSTGDRVFNHGELFF
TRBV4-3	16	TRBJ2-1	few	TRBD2	TGCGCCAGCAGCCCTGGACTAGCGAGCTCCTACAATGAGCAGTTCTTC	CASSPGLASSYNEQFF
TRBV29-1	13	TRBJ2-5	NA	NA	TGCAGCGTTGACGGCTGGCGGCAAGAGACCCAGTACTTC	CSVDGWRQETQYF
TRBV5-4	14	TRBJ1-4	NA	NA	TGTGCCAGCAGCTCTCAGGGCACTAATGAAAAACTGTTTTTT	CASSSQGTNEKLFF
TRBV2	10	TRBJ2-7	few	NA	TGTGCCAGCATGGGGTCCGAGCAGTACTTC	CASMGSEQYF
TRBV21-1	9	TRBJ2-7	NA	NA	TGCCCGGGCCGGTGCGAGCAGTACTTC	CPGRCEQYF
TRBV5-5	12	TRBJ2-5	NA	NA	TGTGCCAGCAGTGATAACTTGGAGACCCAGTACTTC	CASSDNLETQYF
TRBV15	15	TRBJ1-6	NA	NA	TGTGCCACCAGCAGGGACAGTTGGGAGAATTCACCCCTCCACTTT	CATSRDSWENSPLHF
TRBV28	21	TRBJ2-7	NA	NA	TGTGCCAGCAGTTTATTAATGGGTGGAGGGGGAGGGTCGCCACGACCCTACGAGCAGTACTTC	CASSLLMGGGGGSPRPYEQYF
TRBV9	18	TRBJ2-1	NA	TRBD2	TGTGCCAGCAGCGACCCCCGACTAGCGGGACGGGCTTCCAATGAGCAGTTCTTC	CASSDPRLAGRASNEQFF
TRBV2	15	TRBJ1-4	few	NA	TGTGCCAGCAGTTGGACACCAGCAACTAATGAAAAACTGTTTTTT	CASSWTPATNEKLFF
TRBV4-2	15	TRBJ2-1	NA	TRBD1	TGTGCCAGCAGGCTTATACAACAGGGGGTGGATGAGCAGTTCTTC	CASRLIQQGVDEQFF
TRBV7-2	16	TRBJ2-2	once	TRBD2	TGTGCCAGCAGCTTAGAGGGACTAGCTACGTCCGGGGAGCTGTTTTTT	CASSLEGLATSGELFF
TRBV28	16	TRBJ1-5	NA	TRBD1	TGTGCCAGCACCCTAACCCCCGGGACAGGAAATCAGCCCCAGCATTTT	CASTLTPGTGNQPQHF
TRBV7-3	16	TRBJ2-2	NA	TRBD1	TGTGCCAGCAGCCCCCGGGACAGGGAAGACACCGGGGAGCTGTTTTTT	CASSPRDREDTGELFF
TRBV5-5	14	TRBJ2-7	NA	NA	TGTGCCAGCAGTCCGGGCCCCCTCGCGGACGAGCAGTACTTC	CASSPGPLADEQYF
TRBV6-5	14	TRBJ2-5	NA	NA	TGTGCCAGCAGTTACTCCCACGGCCAAGAGACCCAGTACTTC	CASSYSHGQETQYF
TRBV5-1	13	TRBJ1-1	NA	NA	TGCGCCAGCAGTTGGACAGATAACACTGAAGCTTTCTTT	CASSWTDNTEAFF
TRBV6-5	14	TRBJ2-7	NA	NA	TGTGCCAGCAGTCCCACCGGTCCTTCCTACGAGCAGTACTTC	CASSPTGPSYEQYF
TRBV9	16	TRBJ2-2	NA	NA	TGTGCCAGCAGCCCCCCTAGTAGGGGTTACACCGGGGAGCTGTTTTTT	CASSPPSRGYTGELFF
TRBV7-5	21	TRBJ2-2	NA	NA	TGTGTCAGAAGCTCCCCGGCTCCCAACGGACTAGCGGGAGTGTACACCGGGGAGCTGTTTTTT	CVRSSPAPNGLAGVYTGELFF
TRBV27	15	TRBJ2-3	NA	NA	TGTGCCAGCAGTTTATTGGCGGGGCTCACAGATACGCAGTATTTT	CASSLLAGLTDTQYF
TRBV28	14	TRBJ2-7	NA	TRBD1	TGTGCCAGCAGCCCGGGACAGGGGGTCTACGAGCAGTACTTC	CASSPGQGVYEQYF
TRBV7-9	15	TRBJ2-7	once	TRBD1	TGTGCCAGCAGCTTAGGGGGACAGCTCCGCTACGAGCAGTACTTC	CASSLGGQLRYEQYF
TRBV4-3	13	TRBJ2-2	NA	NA	TGCGCCAGCAGCGGGTCGAACACCGGGGAGCTGTTTTTT	CASSGSNTGELFF
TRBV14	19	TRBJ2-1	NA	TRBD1	TGCGCCAGCAGCCAAGACGGGACAGTTTCCCCAAGCTCCTACAATGAGCAGTTCTTC	CASSQDGTVSPSSYNEQFF
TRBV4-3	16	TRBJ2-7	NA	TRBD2	TGCGCCAGCAGCCAAGTCCCTAGCGGGCCGGGGTACGAGCAGTACTTC	CASSQVPSGPGYEQYF
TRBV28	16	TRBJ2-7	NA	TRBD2	TGTGCCAGCAGTTTTAGTTTCCAGCGGGGAGCCTACGAGCAGTACTTC	CASSFSFQRGAYEQYF
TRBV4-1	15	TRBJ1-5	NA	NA	TGCGCCAGCAGCCAAACCGGGGGCGCTTCCGAGTCCCAGCATTTT	CASSQTGGASESQHF
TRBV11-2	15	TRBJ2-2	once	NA	TGTGCCAGCAGCGTAGGGACATCTTACACCGGGGAGCTGTTTTTT	CASSVGTSYTGELFF
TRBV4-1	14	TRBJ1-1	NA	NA	TGCGCCAGCAGCCCTCAGGCTTTGAACACTGAAGCTTTCTTT	CASSPQALNTEAFF
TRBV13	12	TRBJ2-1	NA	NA	TGTGCCAGCAGCGGGTACTACAATGAGCAGTTCTTC	CASSGYYNEQFF
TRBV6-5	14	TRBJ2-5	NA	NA	TGTGCCAGCAGTCTTTACTTGGGAGGAGAGACCCAGTACTTC	CASSLYLGGETQYF
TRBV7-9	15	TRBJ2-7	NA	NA	TGTGCCAGCAGCGCTCTAAACGCGGGCAAGTACGAGCAGTACTTC	CASSALNAGKYEQYF
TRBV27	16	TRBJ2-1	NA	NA	TGTGCCAGCAGTTTAACCAGCGCGACAAACGTCAATGAGCAGTTCTTC	CASSLTSATNVNEQFF
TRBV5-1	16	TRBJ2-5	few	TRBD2	TGCGCCAGCAGTTCGATTAGCGGGAGGGCCGGAGAGACCCAGTACTTC	CASSSISGRAGETQYF
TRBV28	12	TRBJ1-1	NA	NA	TGTGCCAGCAGGGATGGCGACACTGAAGCTTTCTTT	CASRDGDTEAFF
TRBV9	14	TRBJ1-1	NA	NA	TGTGCCAGCAGCGCGTCGACTGGGAACACTGAAGCTTTCTTT	CASSASTGNTEAFF
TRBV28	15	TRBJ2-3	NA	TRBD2	TGTGCCAGCAGTTTGGTCCGGGGGGTAACAGATACGCAGTATTTT	CASSLVRGVTDTQYF
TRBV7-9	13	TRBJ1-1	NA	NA	TGTGCCAGCAGCTTAGAGGCTTCCTTTGAAGCTTTCTTT	CASSLEASFEAFF
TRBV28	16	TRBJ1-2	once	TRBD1	TGTGCCAGCAGTTTATCCGAGACAGGGATTAACTATGGCTACACCTTC	CASSLSETGINYGYTF
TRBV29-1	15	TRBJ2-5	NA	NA	TGCAGCGTTGAAGATCTTCAAGCGGGTAGGGAGACCCAGTACTTC	CSVEDLQAGRETQYF
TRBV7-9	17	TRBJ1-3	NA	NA	TGTGCCAGCAGCTTAGCGGGTGGCCTGGGGCCTGGAAACACCATATATTTT	CASSLAGGLGPGNTIYF
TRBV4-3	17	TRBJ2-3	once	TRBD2	TGCGCCAGCAGCCAAGACATTGGGACTAGCGGGACAGATACGCAGTATTTT	CASSQDIGTSGTDTQYF
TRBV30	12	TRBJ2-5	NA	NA	TGTGCCTGGAGTGTAGATAGCCCGGTTCAGTACTTC	CAWSVDSPVQYF
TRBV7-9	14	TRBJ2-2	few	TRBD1	TGTGCCAGCGGCGGACAGGCCGGAGCCGGGGAGCTGTTTTTT	CASGGQAGAGELFF
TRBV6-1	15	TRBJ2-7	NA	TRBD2	TGTGCCAGCAGTGAAGCCACTAGCGCCTCCTACGAGCAGTACTTC	CASSEATSASYEQYF
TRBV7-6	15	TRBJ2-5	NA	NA	TGTGCCAGCAGCTTAGCGCCTTTCTACGGAGAGACCCAGTACTTC	CASSLAPFYGETQYF
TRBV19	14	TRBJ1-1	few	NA	TGTGCCAGTACCGAGCCGGACACCAACACTGAAGCTTTCTTT	CASTEPDTNTEAFF
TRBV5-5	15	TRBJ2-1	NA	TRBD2	TGTGCCAGCAGCTTGTTGCTAGCGGGAGACCATGAGCAGTTCTTC	CASSLLLAGDHEQFF
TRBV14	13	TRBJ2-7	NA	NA	TGTGCCAGCAGCCCCCTTTTTCCCTACGAGCAGTACTTC	CASSPLFPYEQYF
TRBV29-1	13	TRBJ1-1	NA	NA	TGCAGCGTAGAAAGGGGGGACAACACTGAAGCTTTCTTT	CSVERGDNTEAFF
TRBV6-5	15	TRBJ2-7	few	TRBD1	TGTGCCAGCAGTTACTCCATCACAGGGGTGCGCGAGCAGTACTTC	CASSYSITGVREQYF
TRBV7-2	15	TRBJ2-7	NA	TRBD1	TGTGCCAGCAGCCTAGACATGGGACAGGGTTACGAGCAGTACTTC	CASSLDMGQGYEQYF
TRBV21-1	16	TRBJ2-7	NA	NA	TGTGCCAGCAGCATACCGCTCCGGGGACAGACCTACGAGCAGTACTTC	CASSIPLRGQTYEQYF
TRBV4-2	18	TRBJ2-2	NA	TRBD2	TGTGCCAGCTCAAAGGGACTAGCGGGAAGTCTTGACACCGGGGAGCTGTTTTTT	CASSKGLAGSLDTGELFF